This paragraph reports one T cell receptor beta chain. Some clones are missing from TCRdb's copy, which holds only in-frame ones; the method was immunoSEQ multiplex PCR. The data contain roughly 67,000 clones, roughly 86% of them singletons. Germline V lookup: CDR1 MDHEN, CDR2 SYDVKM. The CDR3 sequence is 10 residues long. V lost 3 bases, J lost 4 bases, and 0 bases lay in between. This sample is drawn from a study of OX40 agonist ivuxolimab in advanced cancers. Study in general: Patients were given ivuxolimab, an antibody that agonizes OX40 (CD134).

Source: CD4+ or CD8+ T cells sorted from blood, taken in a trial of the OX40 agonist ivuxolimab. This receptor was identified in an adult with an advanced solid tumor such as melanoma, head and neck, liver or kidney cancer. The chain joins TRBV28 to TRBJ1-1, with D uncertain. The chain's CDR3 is CASSFTEAFF. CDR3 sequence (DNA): TGTGCCAGCAGTTTCACTGAAGCTTTCTTT.